These 11 T cell receptor beta chains originate from one sample sequenced in a study of T cell responses to AZD1222 COVID-19 vaccine. Data came from immunoSEQ multiplex PCR; TCRdb stores just in-frame clones and leaves some out. The sample has tens of thousands of clones, 80% to 90% seen once. The sequences come from peripheral blood, collected 28 days after the second AZD1222 dose. These receptors originate from an adult who received the AZD1222 COVID-19 vaccine.

The chain joins TRBV5-1 to TRBJ2-3; TRBD2 might be the D (5 bases). The germline CDR1 and CDR2 sequences are SGHRS and YFSETQ. V was pared by 1 base and J by 2 bases, with 17 bases between. The CDR3 contains 17 residues. Here the CDR3 reads CASSLMVDGVLTDTQYF. DNA of the CDR3: TGCGCCAGCAGCTTGATGGTAGACGGGGTCCTCACAGATACGCAGTATTTT.

The chain couples TRBV6-1 to TRBJ1-2; no clear D. The CDR3 sequence is 12 residues long. CDR1 and CDR2 from the germline V gene are MNHNS and SASEGT. V was trimmed by 1 base and J by 8 bases, leaving 8 bases between them. CDR3 DNA sequence: TGTGCCAGCAGTGAAGTCGGGCTCGGCTACACCTTC. It is translated as CASSEVGLGYTF.

J is TRBJ2-7 and V is TRBV6-2 or TRBV6-3; 7 bases align to TRBD2. CDR1 is MNHEY, CDR2 SVGEGT, per germline. V was pared by 2 bases and J by 9 bases, with 16 bases of the junction left unmatched. The CDR3 extends over 16 amino acids. This CDR3 reads CASSYGGLTAQGGQYF. DNA for the CDR3: TGTGCCAGCAGTTACGGGGGACTAACCGCCCAAGGTGGGCAGTACTTC.

The chain combines TRBV25-1 with TRBJ2-7; a weak D match, TRBD2 (6 bases). The CDR3 sequence is 15 residues long. Germline-derived CDR1 and CDR2 are MGHDK and SYGVNS. V dropped 5 bases and J dropped 5 bases, with 19 bases sitting between them. CDR3 DNA: TGTGCCAGCAGTACGGCGGGGTGGAACAGGAACGAGCAGTACTTC. Translating gives CASSTAGWNRNEQYF.

CDR3 region: CASGSLPPGQLNEQFF. CDR3 in DNA: TGTGCTAGTGGTTCCCTCCCACCGGGACAGTTAAATGAGCAGTTCTTC. The genes are TRBV12-5 and TRBJ2-1; 7 nucleotides match TRBD1. Germline V gene sequence: CDR1 LGHNT, CDR2 FRNRAP. V lost 4 bases and J lost 7; bases outside the gene matches: 13. The CDR3 is 16 amino acids.

The rearrangement joins TRBV6-5 to TRBJ1-1; 7 bases match TRBD1. The CDR3 sequence is 15 residues long. Germline CDR1 and CDR2: MNHEY and SVGAGI. V trimming: 7 bases; J trimming: 0 bases; junction bases outside the gene matches: 8. The CDR3 here is CASKGGTAMNTEAFF. The CDR3 nucleotides are TGTGCCAGCAAGGGGGGGACAGCTATGAACACTGAAGCTTTCTTT.

This clone came up a few times. This chain uses TRBV4-1 with TRBJ2-3, with a tentative D call TRBD2 (6 bases). V was trimmed by 1 base and J by 4 bases, leaving 9 bases between them. The CDR3 length is 14 residues. The germline V gene encodes CDR1 MGHRA and CDR2 YSYEKL. The CDR3 region has the DNA TGCGCCAGCAGCCAAGGGAGGGTGGCAGATACGCAGTATTTT. Residues: CASSQGRVADTQYF.

This clone was seen only once. V is TRBV6-5 and J is TRBJ2-5; D uncertain. CDR1 and CDR2 (germline): MNHEY, SVGAGI. This CDR3 is built from 13 residues. V was cut by 2 bases and J by 2 bases, with 6 bases left in between. Here the CDR3 reads CASSYTRQETQYF. The CDR3 DNA reads TGTGCCAGCAGTTACACGAGGCAAGAGACCCAGTACTTC.

The chain is built from TRBV21-1 and TRBJ2-1; the table's D gene call, TRBD2, was not cross checked with the DNA. TRBV21-1 is tagged as a pseudogene. The CDR3 extends over 19 amino acids. For the CDR3, the DNA is TGTGCCAGCAGCAAAGGACGGCTAGCGGGAGGAGGAATGGTAAATGAGCAGTTCTTC. Translation: CASSKGRLAGGGMVNEQFF.

The rearrangement joins TRBV7-9 to TRBJ2-5; D is undetermined. Germline V CDR1 and CDR2: SEHNR, FQNEAQ (reference sequence). With 5 bases removed from V and 2 bases from J, the gap between germline ends came to 12 bases. The CDR3 runs to 14 residues. The CDR3 loop is CASSLLGPQETQYF. CDR3 in DNA: TGTGCCAGCAGCCTCCTCGGGCCTCAAGAGACCCAGTACTTC.

The chain employs TRBV4-1 and TRBJ1-6, with 7 bases lining up with TRBD1. J gave up 10 bases and V 0 bases, and 9 bases lay outside the gene matches. The germline gives CDR1 MGHRA, CDR2 YSYEKL. The CDR3 covers 16 residues. The CDR3 reads CASSQEGGQLASPLHF. As DNA, the CDR3 is TGCGCCAGCAGCCAAGAAGGGGGACAGTTGGCGTCACCCCTCCACTTT.